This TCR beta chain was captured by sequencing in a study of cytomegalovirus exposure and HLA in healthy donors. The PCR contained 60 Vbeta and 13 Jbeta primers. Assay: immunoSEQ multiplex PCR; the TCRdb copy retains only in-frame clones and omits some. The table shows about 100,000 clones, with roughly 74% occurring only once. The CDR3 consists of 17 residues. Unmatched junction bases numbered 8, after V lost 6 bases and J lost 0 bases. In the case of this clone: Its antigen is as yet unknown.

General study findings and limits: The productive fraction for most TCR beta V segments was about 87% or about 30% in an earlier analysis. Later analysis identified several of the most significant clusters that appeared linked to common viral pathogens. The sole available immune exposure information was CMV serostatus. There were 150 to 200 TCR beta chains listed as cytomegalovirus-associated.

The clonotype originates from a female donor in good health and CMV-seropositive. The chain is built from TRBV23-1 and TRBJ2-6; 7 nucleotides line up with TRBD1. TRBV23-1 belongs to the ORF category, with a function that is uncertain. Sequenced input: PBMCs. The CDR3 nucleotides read TGCGCCAGCAGACAAAGGGCAGGGGGCTCTGGGGCCAACGTCCTGACTTTC. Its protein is CASRQRAGGSGANVLTF.